The 28 T cell receptor beta chains below come from one sample, sequenced in a study of graft-versus-host responses after intestinal transplantation. Assay used: immunoSEQ multiplex PCR; TCRdb lists only in-frame clones, some missing. Here the sample spans tens of thousands of clones, roughly nine tenths being singletons. Material: PBMCs, obtained approximately 320 days after intestinal transplant. The receptors stem from a human patient who received an intestinal transplant, so some T cells may come from the graft donor.

CDR3 coding DNA: TGTGCCAGCACTCAAGGGTTCTCTGGAAACACCATATATTTT. This codes for CASTQGFSGNTIYF. This chain joins TRBV6-5 and TRBJ1-3, with no clear D. CDR3 length equals 14 residues. Germline V gene sequence: CDR1 MNHEY, CDR2 SVGAGI. Trimming cost V 7 bases and J 0 bases, with 10 bases left between them.

V and J are TRBV5-1 and TRBJ2-1, with TRBD2 identical over 8 bases. The CDR3 totals 12 residues. Trimming at V came to 2 bases and at J to 9 bases, leaving 1 base not matched to a gene. The germline CDR1 and CDR2 sequences are SGHRS and YFSETQ. In nucleotides, the CDR3 is TGCGCCAGCAGCTTCGGACTAGCTGAGCAGTTCTTC. This sequence encodes CASSFGLAEQFF.

This chain uses TRBV4-1 with TRBJ2-5; 12 bases are shared with TRBD2. This CDR3 comprises 16 residues. Germline V gives CDR1 MGHRA, CDR2 YSYEKL. The J segment lost 5 bases and the V segment lost 4 bases, leaving 8 bases of the junction unmatched. CDR3 bases: TGCGCCAGCAGCCCTGGACTAGCGGGGTCATCGGAGACCCAGTACTTC. Translated, it gives CASSPGLAGSSETQYF.

CDR3 in DNA: TGTGCTAGTGGTTTTACAGGGTCGAACACCGGGGAGCTGTTTTTT. As protein: CASGFTGSNTGELFF. The chain combines TRBV12-5 with TRBJ2-2; a weak D match, TRBD1 (6 bases). V gave up 3 bases and J gave up 0 bases, with 8 bases separating them. This CDR3 has 15 residues. The germline CDR1 and CDR2 sequences are LGHNT and FRNRAP.

The chain carries TRBV5-6 and TRBJ2-2, with a weak D call TRBD2 (5 bases). CDR3 length equals 16 residues. Per germline, CDR1 SGHDT and CDR2 YYEEEE. Trimming cost V 4 bases and J 4 bases, with 17 bases left between them. DNA for the CDR3: TGTGCCAGCAGCGACCTGACGGGAACCCCCACCGGGGAGCTGTTTTTT. Residues: CASSDLTGTPTGELFF.

V is TRBV29-1 and J is TRBJ1-1; possibly TRBD1 for D (6 bases). The CDR3 runs to 12 residues. The germline gives CDR1 SQVTM, CDR2 ANQGSEA. Trimming cost V 1 base and J 4 bases, with 7 bases left between them. The CDR3 reads CSVEGGATEAFF. The CDR3 DNA follows: TGCAGCGTTGAAGGGGGGGCCACTGAAGCTTTCTTT.

V and J are TRBV5-1 and TRBJ2-5, with D possibly TRBD1 on 6 matching bases. In germline, CDR1 is SGHRS, CDR2 YFSETQ. With 3 bases removed from V and 2 bases from J, the gap between germline ends came to 11 bases. The CDR3 totals 14 residues. The CDR3 loop is CASSYDRPQETQYF. CDR3 nucleotides: TGCGCCAGCAGCTACGACAGGCCGCAAGAGACCCAGTACTTC.

The chain couples TRBV2 to TRBJ2-1; 7 nucleotides agree with TRBD2. Germline CDR1 and CDR2: SNHLY and FYNNEI. The J segment lost 9 bases and the V segment lost 6 bases, leaving 8 bases of the junction unmatched. The CDR3 sequence is 13 residues long. Here the CDR3 DNA reads TGTGCCAGCAGGCCGACTAGCACAGCTGAGCAGTTCTTC. Amino acid sequence: CASRPTSTAEQFF.

This clone was detected only once. The V call is TRBV2, the J call TRBJ2-1; 9 bases map to TRBD1. The length of the CDR3 is 15 residues. J lost 9 bases, V lost 4 bases, and 10 bases had no gene match. CDR1 SNHLY and CDR2 FYNNEI come from the germline V gene. The chain's CDR3 is CASSVGDRALGEQFF. The CDR3 DNA reads TGTGCCAGCAGTGTCGGGGACAGGGCCCTCGGTGAGCAGTTCTTC.

V gene TRBV9 combines with J gene TRBJ2-5; D may be TRBD1 (5 bases). This CDR3 has 16 amino acids. Trimming pared 3 bases from V and 4 bases from J, leaving 19 bases between. Germline V gene sequence: CDR1 SGDLS, CDR2 YYNGEE. CDR3 amino acids: CASSETVGARRETQYF. Written as DNA, the CDR3 is TGTGCCAGCAGCGAGACTGTAGGGGCAAGGCGAGAGACCCAGTACTTC.

This sequence joins TRBV29-1 and TRBJ2-5; TRBD1 agrees at 7 bases. In germline, CDR1 is SQVTM, CDR2 ANQGSEA. J lost 1 base, V lost 8 bases, and 7 bases had no gene match. The CDR3 length is 13 residues. CDR3 in amino acids: CSITGTAQETQYF. The CDR3 DNA sequence: TGCAGCATAACTGGGACAGCCCAAGAGACCCAGTACTTC.

The chain uses TRBV5-8 and TRBJ2-5; D unclear. From germline, CDR1 is SGHTS and CDR2 YDEGEE. The CDR3 is made up of 12 amino acids. Trimming took off 0 bases at V and 6 bases at J, with 6 bases between the two ends. CDR3 in amino acids: CASSLGVKTQYF. The CDR3 nucleotides read TGTGCCAGCAGCTTGGGTGTAAAGACCCAGTACTTC.

CDR3 sequence: CASSLTEGGAEAFF. The DNA of the CDR3 is TGCGCCAGCAGCTTGACGGAGGGAGGGGCTGAAGCTTTCTTT. The chain joins TRBV5-1 to TRBJ1-1, with a weak D call TRBD1 (5 bases). Germline loops: CDR1 SGHRS, CDR2 YFSETQ. V was shortened by 1 base and J by 6 bases, with 13 bases between the two germline ends. The CDR3 consists of 14 residues.

The chain combines TRBV7-3 with TRBJ2-6, with D possibly matching TRBD1 (5 bases). Germline-derived CDR1 and CDR2 are SGHTA and FQGTGA. V shed 5 bases and J shed 0 bases, with 11 bases lying between them. This CDR3 is 16 amino acids long. The chain's CDR3 is CASSPTVISGANVLTF. CDR3 coding DNA: TGTGCCAGCAGCCCGACAGTTATCTCTGGGGCCAACGTCCTGACTTTC. Combining the CDR3 with reference TRBV7-3 and TRBJ2-6 gives the whole variable domain GAGVSQTPSNKVTEKGKYVELRCDPISGHTALYWYRQSLGQGPEFLIYFQGTGAADDSGLPNDRFFAVRPEGSVSTLKIQRTERGDSAVYLCASSPTVISGANVLTFGAGSRLTVL.

This chain connects TRBV7-9 to TRBJ1-1; weak D call: TRBD1 (6 bases). The germline V gene has CDR1 SEHNR and CDR2 FQNEAQ (reference sequence). CDR3 length equals 15 residues. With 1 base removed from V and 1 base from J, the gap between germline ends came to 10 bases. The CDR3 DNA follows: TGTGCCAGCAGCTTAGGAGGGGGGCCGAACACTGAAGCTTTCTTT. Translation: CASSLGGGPNTEAFF.

The V gene is TRBV6-5, the J gene TRBJ2-3; 7 nucleotides match TRBD1. This CDR3 contains 15 residues. Germline values: CDR1 MNHEY, CDR2 SVGAGI. Unmatched junction bases numbered 4, after V lost 2 bases and J lost 2 bases. CDR3 in amino acids: CASSYTGQFTDTQYF. CDR3 DNA sequence: TGTGCCAGCAGTTACACGGGACAGTTCACAGATACGCAGTATTTT.

The rearrangement links TRBV7-2 to TRBJ2-2, with D uncertain. V was pared by 3 bases and J by 4 bases, with 9 bases between. Germline V CDR1 and CDR2: SGHTA, FQGNSA. The CDR3 loop spans 14 amino acids. CDR3 region: CASSLRRLTGELFF. In nucleotides, the CDR3 is TGTGCCAGCAGCTTGAGGCGGCTCACCGGGGAGCTGTTTTTT.

The chain recombines TRBV7-3 with TRBJ2-2; the match to TRBD1 covers 11 bases. Trimming took 2 bases from V and 3 from J; bases not matched to a gene: 5. The CDR3 is 17 amino acids. Germline V lookup: CDR1 SGHTA, CDR2 FQGTGA. The CDR3 DNA is TGTGCCAGCAGCTTACCCCCGGGACAGGGGGACACCGGGGAGCTGTTTTTT. Translating gives CASSLPPGQGDTGELFF.

The chain couples TRBV28 to TRBJ1-2; D is perhaps TRBD1 (5 bases). Trimming stripped 3 bases from V and 8 bases from J, with 19 bases between. CDR1 MDHEN and CDR2 SYDVKM come from the germline V gene. This CDR3 contains 15 residues. The CDR3, as DNA: TGTGCCAGCAGTTTTTGGCAGGGAGGAGGAAGGGGCTACACCTTC. It codes for CASSFWQGGGRGYTF.

This clone was observed once. This chain joins TRBV5-6 and TRBJ2-7; TRBD2 matches 10 bases. The junction had 2 bases not matched to a gene; V was cut back by 2 bases and J by 3 bases. CDR1 is SGHDT, CDR2 YYEEEE, per germline. The CDR3 totals 14 residues. The CDR3 here is CASSFGLAVYEQYF. CDR3 DNA sequence: TGTGCCAGCAGCTTCGGACTAGCGGTCTACGAGCAGTACTTC.

The rearrangement joins TRBV4-2 to TRBJ1-2; D unresolved. Germline V CDR1 and CDR2: LGHNA, YNFKEQ. Trimming took off 1 base at V and 3 bases at J, with 12 bases between the two ends. The CDR3 contains 15 residues. The CDR3 nucleotides are TGTGCCAGCAGCCAAGTAGGACGGTTAGACTATGGCTACACCTTC. Its protein product is CASSQVGRLDYGYTF.

This chain uses TRBV6-1 with TRBJ1-3; perhaps TRBD1 as D (5 bases). There are 15 residues in the CDR3. The ends were cut back, 4 bases at V and 4 bases at J, with 14 bases in the middle. Germline CDR1 and CDR2: MNHNS and SASEGT. The CDR3 reads CASSVAGKMGNTIYF. CDR3 nucleotide sequence: TGTGCCAGCAGTGTGGCAGGGAAGATGGGAAACACCATATATTTT.

This clone appeared once. The chain carries TRBV11-3 and TRBJ1-6; TRBD1 might be the D (5 bases). The V and J ends lost 5 bases and 6 bases respectively, with 8 bases between them. Germline V gene data show CDR1 as SGHNT and CDR2 as YENEEA. The CDR3 loop spans 13 amino acids. The CDR3 protein is CASSQGVNSPLHF. CDR3 DNA sequence: TGTGCCAGCAGCCAAGGGGTTAATTCACCCCTCCACTTT.

This rearrangement joins TRBV5-6 to TRBJ2-1; maybe TRBD2 (6 bases). V gave up 0 bases and J gave up 2 bases, with 18 bases separating them. The CDR3 is 18 residues long. From germline, CDR1 is SGHDT and CDR2 YYEEEE. The CDR3 bases are TGTGCCAGCAGCTTGGCCTCTGGAGGGTCGTACGCCTACAATGAGCAGTTCTTC. Residues: CASSLASGGSYAYNEQFF.

J is TRBJ1-3 and V is TRBV2; 8 bases are a match to TRBD1. V was clipped by 5 bases and J by 3 bases; unmatched bases: 6. The CDR3 spans 15 residues. Germline V gene data show CDR1 as SNHLY and CDR2 as FYNNEI. CDR3: CASSPDRAVGNTIYF. CDR3 coding DNA: TGTGCCAGCAGTCCGGACAGGGCAGTTGGAAACACCATATATTTT.

Only one count was recorded for this clone. The rearrangement joins TRBV6-6 to TRBJ1-5, with a weak D call TRBD1 (5 bases). The germline V gene has CDR1 MNHNY and CDR2 SVGAGI (reference sequence). Deletions cut 2 bases from V and 1 base from J, with 9 bases between. This CDR3 comprises 15 residues. CDR3 in amino acids: CASSYGGGSNQPQHF. The CDR3 DNA reads as TGTGCCAGCAGTTACGGGGGTGGGAGCAATCAGCCCCAGCATTTT.

The chain links TRBV7-9 to TRBJ1-2; 7 bases align to TRBD1. Germline assignment: CDR1 SEHNR and CDR2 FQNEAQ (reference sequence). V lost 5 bases and J lost 6; bases outside the gene matches: 6. The CDR3 extends over 13 amino acids. In DNA, the CDR3 is TGTGCCAGCAGCCGTTCGGGACAGAATGGCTACACCTTC. Protein product: CASSRSGQNGYTF. Supplemented by reference TRBV7-9 and TRBJ1-2, the full variable domain reads DTGVSQNPRHKITKRGQNVTFRCDPISEHNRLYWYRQTLGQGPEFLTYFQNEAQLEKSRLLSDRFSAERPKGSFSTLEIQRTEQGDSAMYLCASSRSGQNGYTFGSGTRLTVV.

The gene calls are TRBV5-1 and TRBJ2-4, with TRBD1 identical over 8 bases. CDR1 and CDR2 (germline): SGHRS, YFSETQ. CDR3 length: 18 residues. V dropped 4 bases and J dropped 0; count of bases not matched to a gene: 12. CDR3 bases: TGCGCCAGCAGCCCCGGACAGGGCGGGCCTCTAGCCAAAAACATTCAGTACTTC. It yields the protein CASSPGQGGPLAKNIQYF.